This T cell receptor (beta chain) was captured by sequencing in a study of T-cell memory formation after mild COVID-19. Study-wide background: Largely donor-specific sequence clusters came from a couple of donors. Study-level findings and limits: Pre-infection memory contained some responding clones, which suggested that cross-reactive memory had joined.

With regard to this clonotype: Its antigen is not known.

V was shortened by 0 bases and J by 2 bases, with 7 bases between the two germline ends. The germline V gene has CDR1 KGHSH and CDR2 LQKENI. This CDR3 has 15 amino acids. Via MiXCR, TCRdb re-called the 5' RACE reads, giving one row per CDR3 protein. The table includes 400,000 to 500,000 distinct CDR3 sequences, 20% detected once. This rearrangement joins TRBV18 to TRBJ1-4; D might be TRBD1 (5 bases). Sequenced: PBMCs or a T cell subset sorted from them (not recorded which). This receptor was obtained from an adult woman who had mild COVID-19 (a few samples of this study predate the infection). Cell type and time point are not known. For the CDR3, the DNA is TGTGCCAGCTCACCACCTGGGGACACTAATGAAAAACTGTTTTTT. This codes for CASSPPGDTNEKLFF.